What follows are 20 T cell receptor beta chains derived from one specimen sequenced in a study of tumor-infiltrating lymphocytes in primary liver carcinoma. From roughly 0.5 ug total RNA, TCR beta cDNA was generated with a primer in the constant region. Slightly modified ARM-PCR, run as three nested multiplex PCR rounds, produced the TCR beta libraries. Rounds one and two of PCR, each of 10 cycles, were primed with TRBV1-TRBV30 forward primers and a C-beta reverse primer. A single record per CDR3 protein comes from TCRdb applying MiXCR to the multiplex PCR reads. The data hold 20,000 to 25,000 distinct CDR3 sequences, with over 60% observed a single time. Unsorted bulk tissue of roughly 18-32 mg yielded co-extracted RNA and DNA. Sequencing input: liver tumor tissue from sampling region 1. Subset reported: tumor region T1, superior pole. The receptors here all came from a woman aged 30 to 39 with primary liver carcinoma and hepatitis B virus infection.

This clonotype was found a few times. One end of the junction does not line up with germline, which may come from a read error. This chain links TRBV4-3 with TRBJ2-5; 8 positions match TRBD2. The CDR3 covers 14 residues. Per germline, CDR1 LGHNA and CDR2 YSLEER. The CDR3 DNA reads TGCGCCAGTAGCCCGACGGGGGGGCAAGAGACCCAGTACTTC. Translating it yields CASSPTGGQETQYF.

V is TRBV11-3 and J is TRBJ2-1; D is perhaps TRBD1 (6 bases). Per germline, CDR1 SGHNT and CDR2 YENEEA. CDR3 length equals 16 residues. CDR3 loop: CVNNSTGQGFLDEQFF. CDR3 coding DNA: TGTGTCAACAATTCAACGGGACAAGGCTTCTTGGATGAGCAGTTCTTC.

A remark on this clonotype: One end of the junction fails to match germline, which may point to a read error. V usage is TRBV5-4 and J usage is TRBJ2-3; TRBD2 might be the D (6 bases). This CDR3 has 18 amino acids. CDR1 and CDR2 (germline): SGHNT, YYREEE (reference sequence). The CDR3 here is CAISNPAANGSRADTQYF. CDR3 DNA sequence: TGCGCCATCAGTAACCCGGCGGCTAACGGGAGTCGGGCAGATACGCAGTATTTT.

Here the CDR3 DNA reads TGTGCCAGCTCATTTGCGAGCGGGAGAGTCGTCAATGAGCAGTTCTTC. Translating gives CASSFASGRVVNEQFF. The chain links TRBV11-2 to TRBJ2-1; 8 nucleotides match TRBD2. The germline V gene encodes CDR1 SGHAT and CDR2 FQNNGV. CDR3 length: 16 amino acids. V was pared by 8 bases and J by 6 bases, with 15 bases of the junction left unmatched.

Worth noting for this clonotype: One junction end disagrees with the germline gene, perhaps due to a read error. The J gene is TRBJ2-1, the V gene TRBV4-3, with D possibly TRBD2 on 6 matching bases. CDR3 length: 16 residues. Germline V CDR1 and CDR2: LGHNA, YSLEER. CDR3 nucleotides: TGCGCCAGCAGCCAAGATGCGGGAAGCTTCTACAATGAGCAATTGTTC. Translation: CASSQDAGSFYNEQLF.

This clonotype has a handful of counts. The V gene is TRBV11-2, the J gene TRBJ2-7; the match to TRBD2 covers 7 bases. Germline V CDR1 and CDR2: SGHAT, FQNNGV. Trimming at V came to 5 bases and at J to 0 bases, leaving 16 bases not matched to a gene. This CDR3 has 18 amino acids. CDR3 DNA: TGTGCCAGCAGCGCACAGTGGGCTGTGGGGGACTACTCCTACGAGCAGTACTTC. Translation gives CASSAQWAVGDYSYEQYF.

The rearrangement joins TRBV4-1 to TRBJ2-5; TRBD1 or TRBD2 may be the D gene (5 bases each). The CDR3 contains 14 residues. Germline CDR1 and CDR2: MGHRA and YSYEKL. V lost 0 bases and J lost 8, with 13 bases in between. The CDR3 protein is CASSQEERGGTQYF. For the CDR3, the DNA is TGCGCCAGCAGCCAAGAAGAGAGGGGCGGCACCCAGTACTTC.

Worth noting for this clonotype: The missing conserved phenylalanine or tryptophan at the end of this CDR3 makes a read error likely. V usage is TRBV4-3 and J usage is TRBJ2-7; D is possibly TRBD1 or TRBD2 (5 bases each). V was cut by 1 base and J by 3 bases, with 22 bases left in between. The CDR3 covers 18 residues. The germline V gene encodes CDR1 LGHNA and CDR2 YSLEER. CDR3 amino acids: CASSQAVTRGPISYEQYL. CDR3 sequence (DNA): TGCGCCAGCAGCCAAGCTGTGACGAGGGGTCCCATTAGCTACGAGCAGTACCTC.

This clonotype was detected only a few times. The chain has TRBV4-3 and TRBJ2-7, with D possibly TRBD2 on 5 matching bases. Trimming shortened V by 9 bases and J by 3 bases, and 30 bases separated the two germline ends. Germline CDR1 is LGHNA and CDR2 is YSLEER. This CDR3 has 18 residues. The CDR3 sequence is CASSQAVTGSHISYEQYF. In DNA, the CDR3 is TGCGCCAGTAGTCAAGCTGTGACGGGGAGTCACATTAGCTACGAGCAGTACTTC.

This clonotype has only one observation. The CDR3 sequence is CTTQTVRLERGNEQFF. CDR3 nucleotide sequence: TGCACCACCCAAACAGTTCGCCTAGAACGAGGAAATGAGCAGTTCTTC. This sequence joins TRBV10-2 and TRBJ2-1, with unresolved D. Germline V gene sequence: CDR1 WSHSY, CDR2 SAAADI. The CDR3 totals 16 residues.

The chain couples TRBV5-4 to TRBJ2-3; no clear D. The V gene lost 0 bases and the J gene lost 3 bases, with 2 bases spanning the gap. The germline CDR1 and CDR2 sequences are SGHNT and YYREEE (reference sequence). This CDR3 is 12 amino acids long. The CDR3 DNA sequence: TGTGCCAGCAGCTTGGAGACAGATACGCAGTATTTT. Its translation is CASSLETDTQYF.

This clonotype was seen at least ten times. The rearrangement uses TRBV11-3 and TRBJ2-1; 14 bases are a match to TRBD2. CDR1 and CDR2 from the germline V gene are SGHNT and YENEEA. CDR3 length: 14 residues. Trimming cost V 8 bases and J 8 bases; bases outside gene matches: 5. The DNA for the CDR3 is TGTGCCAGCCGACTAGCGGGGGGGGGGTATGAGCAGTTCTTC. Translated: CASRLAGGGYEQFF.

A remark on this clonotype: At one of its ends the junction is not consistent with the germline gene, which may arise from a read error. The chain joins TRBV29-1 to TRBJ2-4; TRBD2 might be the D (6 bases). The CDR3 consists of 15 residues. The germline V gene has CDR1 SQVTM and CDR2 ANQGSEA. The CDR3: CSVEGLTGEVSIQCF. The CDR3 nucleotides are TGCAGCGTTGAAGGACTAACGGGAGAGGTGAGCATTCAGTGCTTC.

The V and J genes are TRBV6-6 and TRBJ2-3; 8 bases match TRBD1. CDR1 is MNHNY and CDR2 is SVGAGI in the germline V gene (reference sequence). After removal of 9 bases from V and 0 bases from J, the junction contained 11 bases not matched to a gene. This CDR3 region has 16 residues. The CDR3: CASNSYRDRSTDTQYF. As DNA, the CDR3 is TGTGCCAGTAATTCATACCGGGACAGGAGCACAGATACGCAGTATTTT.

Regarding this clonotype: At one end the junction does not follow the germline gene, possibly because of a read error. This chain joins TRBV28 and TRBJ2-3; possible D gene TRBD1, 5 bases. From germline, CDR1 is MDHEN and CDR2 SYDVKM. The CDR3 loop spans 17 amino acids. The CDR3 protein is CVSSFDSMRWGSDTQYF. The CDR3, as DNA: TGTGTCAGCAGTTTTGACAGTATGAGGTGGGGCTCAGATACGCAATATTTT.

In regard to this clonotype: At one of its ends the junction is not consistent with the germline gene, which may arise from a read error. This chain uses TRBV11-2 with TRBJ2-1; maybe TRBD2 (6 bases). CDR3 length equals 16 residues. CDR1 and CDR2 (germline): SGHAT, FQNNGV. CDR3 loop: CASSLNLDGSYNEQFF. As DNA, the CDR3 is TGCGCCAGCAGCTTAAACCTGGACGGGAGCTACAATGAGCAGTTCTTC.

In regard to this clonotype: The CDR3 carries no conserved terminal phenylalanine or tryptophan, so it likely arises from a read error. The V call is TRBV7-9, the J call TRBJ2-7; tentatively, D is TRBD2 (5 bases). CDR1 is SEHNR, CDR2 FQNEAQ, per germline (reference sequence). The CDR3 is made up of 16 amino acids. The CDR3 loop is CVSSQTTGFKTYEQYL. The CDR3, as DNA: TGTGTCAGCAGCCAAACCACGGGATTTAAAACCTACGAGCAGTACTTA.

In this sample, this clonotype turned up a few times. V and J are TRBV7-2 and TRBJ2-7; TRBD2 matches at 7 bases. With the DNA end fitting TRBJ2-1 better, the J assignment may be wrong. CDR3 length: 16 residues. Germline V gene lookup returns CDR1 SGHTA and CDR2 FQGNSA. CDR3 in DNA: TGTGCCAGCAGCCCTACCCCTCTAGCGGCGACCTACGAGCAGTTCTTC. Translated: CASSPTPLAATYEQFF.

About this clonotype itself: The junction departs from germline at one end; a sequencing error may be responsible. The J gene is TRBJ2-1, the V gene TRBV4-3, with D unresolved. The CDR3 spans 14 residues. The germline gives CDR1 LGHNA, CDR2 YSLEER. The CDR3 here is CTSSHTELVIEQFF. The CDR3 coding sequence is TGCACCAGCAGCCACACAGAGTTGGTCATTGAGCAATTCTTC.

The chain joins TRBV14 to TRBJ2-7; D uncertain. Trimming cost V 3 bases and J 3 bases, with 15 bases left between them. Germline V CDR1 and CDR2: SGHDN, FVKESK. This CDR3 spans 15 amino acids. This CDR3 is CASSQVAVADYEQYF. The CDR3 DNA follows: TGTGCCAGCAGCCAGGTGGCGGTGGCTGACTACGAGCAGTACTTC.